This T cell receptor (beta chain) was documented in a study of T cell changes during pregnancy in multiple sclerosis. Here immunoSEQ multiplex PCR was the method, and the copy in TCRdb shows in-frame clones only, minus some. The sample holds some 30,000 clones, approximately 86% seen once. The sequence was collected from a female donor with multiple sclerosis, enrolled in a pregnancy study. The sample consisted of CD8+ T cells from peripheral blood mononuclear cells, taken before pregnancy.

CDR3 DNA: TGTGCCAGCAGTGAATACGCGAGGGGGGAGACCCAGTACTTC. Its translation is CASSEYARGETQYF. This chain links TRBV25-1 with TRBJ2-5; a weak D match, TRBD1 (6 bases). The ends were cut back, 0 bases at V and 5 bases at J, with 10 bases in the middle. CDR3 length equals 14 residues. CDR1 MGHDK and CDR2 SYGVNS come from the germline V gene.